One and the same sample provided the 20 T cell receptor beta chains below, sequenced in a study of T-cell reconstitution after alpha-beta-depleted transplantation in children. Study-level results: Expanded graft clones numbering several hundred reportedly gave rise to alpha-beta T cells about two months after transplant.

Unique molecular identifiers were incorporated into the prepared TCRbeta library. TCRdb analysed the PCR reads with MiXCR anew, one entry per CDR3 protein. The sample records tens of thousands of distinct CDR3 sequences, about 7% being singletons. These receptors are not linked to any known antigen. This specimen was peripheral blood, taken 60 days after TCRalphabeta/CD19-depleted stem cell transplant. The receptors here all came from a child younger than two who had a stem cell transplant for acute myeloid leukemia, so the T cells may come from the graft donor.

This clonotype was recorded many times. J is TRBJ2-7 and V is TRBV19, with D perhaps matching TRBD2 (5 bases). Germline values: CDR1 LNHDA, CDR2 SQIVND (reference sequence). With 5 bases removed from V and 2 bases from J, the gap between germline ends came to 13 bases. This CDR3 has 14 residues. This CDR3 reads CASSRRTETYEQYF. In DNA, the CDR3 is TGTGCCAGTAGTCGGAGGACTGAAACCTACGAGCAGTACTTC.

This clonotype was detected many times. The rearrangement links TRBV30 to TRBJ1-2; no reliable D call. V was cut by 4 bases and J by 7 bases, with 7 bases left in between. This CDR3 is 10 amino acids long. Germline CDR1 is GTSNPN and CDR2 is SVGIG (reference sequence). CDR3 in amino acids: CAWTEFGYTF. DNA of the CDR3: TGTGCCTGGACGGAGTTTGGCTACACCTTC.

This clonotype was picked up many times. V is TRBV2 and J is TRBJ2-2, with D possibly being TRBD2 (5 bases). The length of the CDR3 is 15 residues. V lost 8 bases to trimming and J lost 6 bases, with 19 bases between them. Per germline, CDR1 SNHLY and CDR2 FYNNEI. The CDR3 DNA sequence: TGTGCCAGCTCCTTTTTACCGGGATGGGCCGGGGAGCTGTTTTTT. Amino acids: CASSFLPGWAGELFF. The whole variable domain, remainder taken from reference TRBV2 and TRBJ2-2, is EPEVTQTPSHQVTQMGQEVILRCVPISNHLYFYWYRQILGQKVEFLVSFYNNEISEKSEIFDDQFSVERPDGSNFTLKIRSTKLEDSAMYFCASSFLPGWAGELFFGEGSRLTVL.

This clonotype was recorded many times. The chain recombines TRBV4-3 with TRBJ2-5, with D perhaps TRBD1 or TRBD2 (5 bases each). V was shortened by 1 base and J by 3 bases, with 9 bases between the two germline ends. The germline V gene has CDR1 LGHNA and CDR2 YSLEER. The CDR3 sequence is 14 residues long. This CDR3 is CASSQVGRKETQYF. CDR3 bases: TGCGCCAGCAGCCAAGTGGGACGTAAAGAGACCCAGTACTTC.

This clonotype has a count of ten or more. The chain joins TRBV20-1 to TRBJ1-1; D is unresolved. This CDR3 contains 10 residues. V dropped 3 bases and J dropped 5 bases, with 4 bases sitting between them. Germline CDR1 and CDR2: DFQATT and SNEGSKA (reference sequence). CDR3 sequence (DNA): TGCAGTGCTAGCCGGACTGAAGCTTTCTTT. Amino acids: CSASRTEAFF.

At least ten counts were recorded for this clonotype. The chain links TRBV12-3 or TRBV12-4 to TRBJ2-3; 13 positions agree with TRBD2. The CDR3 totals 16 residues. V was clipped by 5 bases and J by 4 bases; unmatched bases: 6. CDR3 sequence reads: CASSTTSGRASDTQYF. In DNA, the CDR3 is TGTGCCAGCAGTACCACTAGCGGGAGGGCCTCAGATACGCAGTATTTT.

By proportion, this clonotype is medium-sized. The chain joins TRBV4-3 to TRBJ2-1; perhaps TRBD1 as D (6 bases). Deletions cut 1 base from V and 9 bases from J, with 16 bases between. The CDR3 contains 15 residues. CDR1 LGHNA and CDR2 YSLEER come from the germline V gene. The CDR3 coding sequence is TGCGCCAGCAGCCAAGGGGACACAGCCAACGGTGAGCAGTTCTTC. Protein product: CASSQGDTANGEQFF.

This clonotype was observed at least ten times. The CDR3 DNA follows: TGTGCCATCAGTGAGGGACAGGGATCATCCTACGAGCAGTACTTC. Residues: CAISEGQGSSYEQYF. This rearrangement joins TRBV10-3 to TRBJ2-7, with 8 nucleotides matching TRBD1. Germline CDR1 reads ENHRY; CDR2 reads SYGVKD. The CDR3 totals 15 residues. With 2 bases clipped from V and 1 base from J, the junction kept 4 bases outside the gene matches.

The sample holds many counts of this clonotype. The CDR3 nucleotides read TGTGCCAGCAGCCAAGAACAATGGGGCACAGATACGCAGTATTTT. Amino acids: CASSQEQWGTDTQYF. V usage is TRBV14 and J usage is TRBJ2-3; D is undetermined. The CDR3 runs to 15 residues. V lost 0 bases and J lost 1, with 8 bases in between. From germline, CDR1 is SGHDN and CDR2 FVKESK.

At least ten counts were recorded for this clonotype. The rearrangement uses TRBV5-1 and TRBJ1-5; 8 nucleotides align to TRBD1. The CDR3 length is 17 residues. Trimming cost V 5 bases and J 0 bases; bases outside gene matches: 10. CDR1 is SGHRS and CDR2 is YFSETQ in the germline V gene. The CDR3 sequence: CASSSGTGPYSNQPQHF. The CDR3 DNA sequence: TGCGCCAGCAGTTCCGGGACAGGACCCTATAGCAATCAGCCCCAGCATTTT.

This clonotype appeared many times. The V and J genes are TRBV11-2 and TRBJ2-3; D ambiguous. This CDR3 contains 15 residues. Germline lookup yields CDR1 SGHAT and CDR2 FQNNGV. Trimming removed 4 bases at V and 0 bases at J, with 11 bases between. The CDR3 DNA follows: TGTGCCAGCAGCTCGTTGGGTAGGAGCACAGATACGCAGTATTTT. It yields the protein CASSSLGRSTDTQYF.

The rearrangement joins TRBV28 to TRBJ2-5; D is perhaps TRBD1 (5 bases). The CDR3 is made up of 12 amino acids. From germline, CDR1 is MDHEN and CDR2 SYDVKM. Trimming left V 10 bases short and J 0 bases short, with 9 bases between. Here the CDR3 DNA reads TGTGCCACCATAGGGGACCAAGAGACCCAGTACTTC. It translates to CATIGDQETQYF.

The rearrangement joins TRBV6-2 or TRBV6-3 to TRBJ2-3, with D maybe TRBD1 (5 bases). The ends were cut back, 0 bases at V and 6 bases at J, with 7 bases in the middle. CDR3 length: 13 amino acids. Germline V CDR1 and CDR2: MNHEY, SVGEGT. CDR3 protein: CASSYSRVDTQYF. CDR3 sequence (DNA): TGTGCCAGCAGTTACTCCAGGGTGGATACGCAGTATTTT.

By share of the sample, this clonotype is large. The rearrangement joins TRBV20-1 to TRBJ1-1; D gene uncertain. In germline, CDR1 is DFQATT, CDR2 SNEGSKA (reference sequence). This CDR3 comprises 12 residues. Trimming cost V 5 bases and J 1 base, with 8 bases left between them. The CDR3 DNA follows: TGCAGTGCTGACCGGGAGAACACTGAAGCTTTCTTT. It yields the protein CSADRENTEAFF.

This clonotype was picked up many times. The rearrangement uses TRBV4-3 and TRBJ1-6; tentative D call: TRBD1 (5 bases). The CDR3 contains 15 residues. Trimming shortened V by 2 bases and J by 8 bases, and 13 bases separated the two germline ends. Germline-derived CDR1 and CDR2 are LGHNA and YSLEER. The CDR3 DNA sequence: TGCGCCAGCAGCCAATCCCCCCAGGGAGATTCACCCCTCCACTTT. Its translation: CASSQSPQGDSPLHF.

This clonotype is medium-sized. V and J are TRBV7-9 and TRBJ2-7; 7 nucleotides align to TRBD1. The CDR3 covers 14 residues. Germline loops: CDR1 SEHNR, CDR2 FQNEAQ (reference sequence). V dropped 5 bases and J dropped 6; count of bases not matched to a gene: 10. CDR3 nucleotide sequence: TGTGCCAGCAGCCATGACAGGGCCTTGCTCGAGCAGTACTTC. Translated: CASSHDRALLEQYF.

This clonotype was seen repeatedly, ten times or more. The V gene is TRBV9, the J gene TRBJ1-1; D is unresolved. V shed 0 bases and J shed 6 bases, with 12 bases lying between them. Germline CDR1 SGDLS, CDR2 YYNGEE. The CDR3 totals 14 residues. CDR3: CASSVDPRSPEAFF. CDR3 coding DNA: TGTGCCAGCAGCGTAGACCCCCGGAGCCCTGAAGCTTTCTTT.

This clonotype was detected many times. This chain links TRBV2 with TRBJ1-1, with D possibly being TRBD1 (5 bases). Germline V gene sequence: CDR1 SNHLY, CDR2 FYNNEI. Trimming shortened V by 10 bases and J by 3 bases, and 15 bases separated the two germline ends. The CDR3 covers 13 residues. The CDR3 DNA sequence: TGTGCCACCGTGGTAGGGGTCCACACTGAAGCTTTCTTT. Translation gives CATVVGVHTEAFF.

This clonotype occurred many times. The chain couples TRBV28 to TRBJ2-7; D may be TRBD1 (5 bases). The CDR3 consists of 15 residues. Trimming pared 2 bases from V and 1 base from J, leaving 12 bases between. CDR1 and CDR2 (germline): MDHEN, SYDVKM. The CDR3 DNA follows: TGTGCCAGCAGTTTAGAAACAGGTCCGTCCTACGAGCAGTACTTC. It encodes CASSLETGPSYEQYF.

In this sample, this clonotype turned up many times. V and J are TRBV9 and TRBJ1-1; 9 bases match TRBD1. J gave up 2 bases and V 3 bases, and 5 bases lay outside the gene matches. This CDR3 is built from 15 residues. Germline loops: CDR1 SGDLS, CDR2 YYNGEE. CDR3 coding DNA: TGTGCCAGCAGCGCCAGGACAGGGGACAACACTGAAGCTTTCTTT. It specifies CASSARTGDNTEAFF.